Each of the 8 T cell receptor beta chains below was sequenced from the same sample in a study of blood T cell repertoires in COVID-19. Assay used: immunoSEQ multiplex PCR; TCRdb lists only in-frame clones, some missing. The data contain about 22,000 clones, more than 85% of them singletons. The material sequenced was peripheral blood. The receptors shown here come from a woman in her 70s with active COVID-19.

V is TRBV19 and J is TRBJ1-1, with D hard to call. Looked up from germline, CDR1 is LNHDA and CDR2 is SQIVND (reference sequence). Trimming left V 6 bases short and J 0 bases short, with 8 bases between. The CDR3 consists of 13 residues. The CDR3 coding sequence is TGTGCCAGTAGGACTGCCATGAACACTGAAGCTTTCTTT. Its protein product is CASRTAMNTEAFF.

V and J are TRBV5-1 and TRBJ2-1, with TRBD2 identical over 8 bases. The CDR3 has 16 amino acids. J lost 9 bases, V lost 1 base, and 12 bases had no gene match. Germline-derived CDR1 and CDR2 are SGHRS and YFSETQ. The CDR3 sequence: CASSLRSGLVTSEQFF. The CDR3 nucleotides are TGCGCCAGCAGCTTGAGGTCGGGACTAGTGACCAGTGAGCAGTTCTTC.

The chain is built from TRBV2 and TRBJ2-1, with TRBD2 matching over 8 bases. The CDR3 spans 15 residues. V shed 7 bases and J 0 bases; nucleotides not matched to a gene: 5. The V gene's germline CDR1 is SNHLY and CDR2 FYNNEI. CDR3 nucleotide sequence: TGTGCCAGCACCGTCAGCGGGAGCTCCTACAATGAGCAGTTCTTC. Protein sequence: CASTVSGSSYNEQFF.

This sequence joins TRBV4-3 and TRBJ2-5, with D unresolved. V was cut by 0 bases and J by 2 bases, with 10 bases left in between. This CDR3 is 15 amino acids long. The germline V gene encodes CDR1 LGHNA and CDR2 YSLEER. The CDR3 coding sequence is TGCGCCAGCAGCCAAGATCTTCACAGTCAAGAGACCCAGTACTTC. Translating gives CASSQDLHSQETQYF.

J is TRBJ2-1 and V is TRBV11-2; 7 bases map to TRBD2. Losses at the gene ends were 3 bases for V and 1 base for J; bases not matched to a gene: 6. Germline-derived CDR1 and CDR2 are SGHAT and FQNNGV. The CDR3 has 16 residues. CDR3 loop: CASSFQAGTSYNEQFF. CDR3 nucleotide sequence: TGTGCCAGCAGCTTTCAAGCGGGAACGTCCTACAATGAGCAGTTCTTC.

The table lists this clone with a count of one. V is TRBV19 and J is TRBJ2-7, with TRBD1 as a possible D gene (6 bases). Trimming stripped 5 bases from V and 0 bases from J, with 14 bases between. CDR1 and CDR2 from the germline V gene are LNHDA and SQIVND (reference sequence). The CDR3 covers 15 residues. The chain's CDR3 is CASSLHGQTSYEQYF. Here the CDR3 DNA reads TGTGCCAGTAGTCTACACGGACAGACCTCCTACGAGCAGTACTTC.

The gene calls are TRBV7-2 and TRBJ1-4, with a tentative D call TRBD1 (5 bases). V was trimmed by 2 bases and J by 4 bases, leaving 14 bases between them. Per germline, CDR1 SGHTA and CDR2 FQGNSA. The CDR3 runs to 16 residues. Here the CDR3 reads CASSLNGGAFNEKLFF. Here the CDR3 DNA reads TGTGCCAGCAGCTTAAACGGAGGGGCGTTTAATGAAAAACTGTTTTTT.

CDR3 loop: CSVYSYEQYF. Here the CDR3 DNA reads TGCAGCGTTTACAGCTACGAGCAGTACTTC. This chain uses TRBV29-1 with TRBJ2-7; the D is unclear. The ends were cut back, 5 bases at V and 3 bases at J, with 5 bases in the middle. The CDR3 length is 10 residues. Germline V gene data show CDR1 as SQVTM and CDR2 as ANQGSEA.